The T cell receptor beta chain described here comes from a study of early T cells in non-severe SARS-CoV-2 infection. At the level of the study: Bulk RNA from unsorted whole blood was sequenced; chains were unpaired. General observations from the study: Comparison of clonotypes with VDJdb favored anti-spike CD8 responses while missing private and CD4 specificities.

The CDR3 totals 13 residues. With 4 bases removed from V and 8 bases from J, the gap between germline ends came to 12 bases. In germline, CDR1 is MRHNA, CDR2 SNTAGT. As to this clonotype: Its antigen is unidentified.

Individual cDNA molecules received unique molecular identifiers during library preparation. Each CDR3 protein gets one entry after TCRdb re-called the 5' RACE reads with MiXCR. Of roughly 76,000 distinct CDR3 sequences listed, more than 10% are singletons. Material: whole blood. The receptor was derived from an adult who was a healthcare worker with PCR-confirmed SARS-CoV-2 infection or an uninfected control (not recorded which). The chain joins TRBV6-4 to TRBJ2-1, with D perhaps matching TRBD1 or TRBD2 (6 bases each). The CDR3 is CASSVLGGHEQFF. CDR3 nucleotide sequence: TGTGCCAGCAGTGTACTCGGGGGCCATGAGCAGTTCTTC.